This T cell receptor beta chain is drawn from a study of vaccination and CD4 T cells after COVID-19. Study-wide background: Convalescent donors were composed of six males and four females, of whom two were Hispanic. Cells received overlapping spike peptides from SARS-CoV-2, HCoV-NL63, HCoV-OC43 and HCoV-229E as stimulation. General study findings and limits: Median SARS-CoV-2-reactive clonotype numbers went up from around 21 to 38, but not significantly. Convalescent patients were relatively few, and early post-infection timepoints were missing.

The treatment here: 10-day PBMC culture with coronavirus spike peptide pools or control peptides (ViraFEST assay). In regard to this clonotype: The antigen is undetermined.

The CDR3 has 13 residues. Per germline, CDR1 DFQATT and CDR2 SNEGSKA (reference sequence). V was pared by 2 bases and J by 4 bases, with 10 bases between. Sequenced with the Oncomine TCR Beta short-read assay was DNA taken from cultured CD4+ T cells. Each CDR3 protein gets one entry after TCRdb re-called the PCR reads with MiXCR. Among about 12,000 distinct CDR3 sequences listed, 45% to 55% were seen once. The sample comprised CD4+ T cells from blood, cultured in vitro. The rearrangement uses TRBV20-1 and TRBJ2-3; D is unclear. This receptor was taken from a human donor who had recovered from COVID-19. The DNA of the CDR3 is TGCAGTGCTAGACGCCAGTTAGCAGATACGCAGTATTTT. Protein sequence: CSARRQLADTQYF.